This entry lists 19 T cell receptor beta chains sequenced from one sample in a study of blood T cell repertoires in COVID-19 (dated by TCRdb to 2019 to 2021). To prepare the library, the immunoSEQ multiplex PCR assay was applied. This is the immuneACCESS table as TCRdb keeps it, with only in-frame sequences that have V and J called. A part of the clones is gone; compared with another copy, unresolved V genes explain less than half, and the rest is unexplained. A total of more than 110,000 clones appear in this sample, about nine tenths of them only once. Jointly, the top ten make up roughly 11% of the sample. The sample comprised peripheral blood. The receptors shown here come from an elderly woman with acute or convalescent COVID-19.

The gene calls are TRBV27 and TRBJ1-1; D is perhaps TRBD1 (6 bases). Germline V lookup: CDR1 MNHEY, CDR2 SMNVEV (reference sequence). This CDR3 has 17 amino acids. V dropped 0 bases and J dropped 0 bases, with 14 bases sitting between them. The CDR3 spells CASSLSIRGGVNTEAFF. The CDR3 DNA reads as TGTGCCAGCAGTTTATCGATAAGGGGGGGGGTGAACACTGAAGCTTTCTTT.

V usage is TRBV19 and J usage is TRBJ2-3, with D hard to call. Germline lookup yields CDR1 LNHDA and CDR2 SQIVND (reference sequence). The CDR3 totals 11 residues. V was cut by 6 bases and J by 6 bases, with 7 bases left in between. DNA of the CDR3: TGTGCCAGTAGGGCCTTTGATACGCAGTATTTT. This encodes CASRAFDTQYF.

V and J are TRBV5-1 and TRBJ1-3; no reliable D call. V was trimmed by 0 bases and J by 0 bases, leaving 10 bases between them. Germline V CDR1 and CDR2: SGHRS, YFSETQ. The CDR3 consists of 16 residues. The DNA of the CDR3 is TGCGCCAGCAGCTTGGCCAACGGTATCTCTGGAAACACCATATATTTT. This encodes CASSLANGISGNTIYF.

The chain links TRBV5-1 to TRBJ1-2; 9 bases map to TRBD1. CDR3 length equals 13 residues. With 3 bases clipped from V and 8 bases from J, the junction kept 5 bases outside the gene matches. From germline, CDR1 is SGHRS and CDR2 YFSETQ. CDR3 coding DNA: TGCGCCAGCAGCTCCGGGACAGGGAGGGGCTACACCTTC. Protein sequence: CASSSGTGRGYTF. The full variable domain, in which reference TRBV5-1 and TRBJ1-2 provide the parts outside the CDR3, is KAGVTQTPRYLIKTRGQQVTLSCSPISGHRSVSWYQQTPGQGLQFLFEYFSETQRNKGNFPGRFSGRQFSNSRSEMNVSTLELGDSALYLCASSSGTGRGYTFGSGTRLTVV.

The rearrangement uses TRBV9 and TRBJ2-7; unclear D gene. Looked up from germline, CDR1 is SGDLS and CDR2 is YYNGEE. CDR3 size: 16 residues. Deletions cut 2 bases from V and 2 bases from J, with 17 bases between. The CDR3 nucleotides read TGTGCCAGCAGCGTGGGCCTTAGTGGCAGCACCTACGAGCAGTACTTC. As protein: CASSVGLSGSTYEQYF. The whole variable domain, filled in from reference TRBV9 and TRBJ2-7, reads DSGVTQTPKHLITATGQRVTLRCSPRSGDLSVYWYQQSLDQGLQFLIQYYNGEERAKGNILERFSAQQFPDLHSELNLSSLELGDSALYFCASSVGLSGSTYEQYFGPGTRLTVT.

The rearrangement links TRBV7-2 to TRBJ2-5; TRBD1 agrees at 8 bases. V lost 1 base and J lost 4; bases outside the gene matches: 2. Looked up from germline, CDR1 is SGHTA and CDR2 is FQGNSA. The CDR3 has 14 residues. The CDR3, as DNA: TGTGCCAGCAGCTTAGTCAGGGGGCGAGAGACCCAGTACTTC. Protein sequence: CASSLVRGRETQYF.

As regards this clone: The junction differs from germline at one of its ends, possibly a read error. This chain connects TRBV19 to TRBJ1-1; D not resolved. Germline V gene sequence: CDR1 LNHDA, CDR2 SQIVND (reference sequence). The CDR3 is made up of 15 amino acids. The CDR3 sequence is CASRAAARLPTAAFF. The CDR3 region has the DNA TGTGCCAGTAGGGCGGCAGCCCGATTACCCACTGCAGCTTTCTTT.

V gene TRBV11-2 combines with J gene TRBJ2-3; D is perhaps TRBD2 (6 bases). V was shortened by 1 base and J by 1 base, with 12 bases between the two germline ends. The CDR3 consists of 16 residues. The germline V gene has CDR1 SGHAT and CDR2 FQNNGV. In DNA form, the CDR3 reads TGTGCCAGCAGCTTAGTTGGGGGGTCACGCACAGATACGCAGTATTTT. It specifies CASSLVGGSRTDTQYF.

The chain recombines TRBV27 with TRBJ1-5, with 8 bases aligning to TRBD1. V lost 4 bases and J lost 2; bases outside the gene matches: 10. Germline assignment: CDR1 MNHEY and CDR2 SMNVEV (reference sequence). The CDR3 runs 17 residues. CDR3 protein: CASSSRKQGVGNQPQHF. The CDR3 DNA follows: TGTGCCAGCAGTTCCCGAAAACAGGGGGTAGGCAATCAGCCCCAGCATTTT.

CDR3 sequence (DNA): TGTGCCAGCAGTTACTTGAGGGTGGAGGGAAATTCACCCCTCCACTTT. Protein product: CASSYLRVEGNSPLHF. This chain uses TRBV6-5 with TRBJ1-6, with no clear D. V gave up 1 base and J gave up 7 bases, with 14 bases separating them. The CDR3 is 16 amino acids. In germline, CDR1 is MNHEY, CDR2 SVGAGI.

This sequence joins TRBV4-1 and TRBJ1-4; 10 nucleotides match TRBD1. In germline, CDR1 is MGHRA, CDR2 YSYEKL. V was clipped by 0 bases and J by 7 bases; unmatched bases: 5. CDR3 size: 16 residues. The CDR3 loop is CASSQDRGTGAEKLFF. The CDR3 region has the DNA TGCGCCAGCAGCCAAGATCGTGGGACAGGGGCTGAAAAACTGTTTTTT.

With respect to this clone: Other DNA sequences in the sample encode the same CDR3. The V call is TRBV9, the J call TRBJ1-6; TRBD1 matches 8 bases. The CDR3 length is 17 residues. Trimming at V came to 0 bases and at J to 1 base, leaving 3 bases not matched to a gene. CDR1 is SGDLS and CDR2 is YYNGEE in the germline V gene. The CDR3 sequence: CASSVGQGRSYNSPLHF. The CDR3 nucleotides are TGTGCCAGCAGCGTAGGACAGGGGAGGTCCTATAATTCACCCCTCCACTTT.

The rearrangement uses TRBV4-1 and TRBJ1-5; 9 bases match TRBD1. CDR3 length equals 15 residues. Trimming took 4 bases from V and 6 from J; bases not matched to a gene: 7. The germline V gene encodes CDR1 MGHRA and CDR2 YSYEKL. This CDR3 is CASSPPGQGRQPQHF. The CDR3 DNA reads as TGCGCCAGCAGCCCACCGGGACAGGGACGTCAGCCCCAGCATTTT.

The rearrangement links TRBV18 to TRBJ2-1, with 10 positions matching TRBD2. With V trimmed by 3 bases and J by 5 bases, 4 bases remained unmatched. This CDR3 contains 15 residues. The germline CDR1 and CDR2 sequences are KGHSH and LQKENI. DNA for the CDR3: TGTGCCAGCTCACCGACACTAGCGGGGAACAATGAGCAGTTCTTC. Its protein product is CASSPTLAGNNEQFF.

This chain links TRBV21-1 with TRBJ1-5. TRBV21-1 is classified as a pseudogene. The CDR3 runs to 17 residues. The CDR3 loop is CASSTHPPGVGNQPQHF. The DNA for the CDR3 is TGTGCCAGCAGCACTCATCCGCCGGGGGTAGGCAATCAGCCCCAGCATTTT.

CDR3: CASSFQYEQYF. CDR3 coding DNA: TGCGCCAGCAGCTTCCAGTACGAGCAGTACTTC. The chain has TRBV5-1 and TRBJ2-7; no reliable D call. The germline gives CDR1 SGHRS, CDR2 YFSETQ. The CDR3 consists of 11 residues. The V end was cut by 2 bases, the J end by 4 bases, with 4 bases between.

The CDR3 nucleotides read TGTGCCAGCAGTTGGGGAGATTGGTGGGCTTTCTTT. It yields the protein CASSWGDWWAFF. This chain joins TRBV6-1 and TRBJ1-1; D is unresolved. Germline V gives CDR1 MNHNS, CDR2 SASEGT. This CDR3 contains 12 residues. V lost 5 bases and J 11 bases, leaving 15 bases between the germline ends.

The CDR3 is CASSPGTSGNYQNIQYF. Here the CDR3 DNA reads TGTGCCAGCAGCCCGGGGACTAGCGGGAACTACCAGAACATTCAGTACTTC. The rearrangement uses TRBV7-8 and TRBJ2-4, with TRBD2 identical over 13 bases. Trimming removed 5 bases from V and 7 bases from J; junction bases left unmatched: 11. Germline loops: CDR1 SGHVS, CDR2 FQNEAQ. The CDR3 totals 17 residues.

V and J are TRBV18 and TRBJ1-2, with 8 bases identical to TRBD1. The CDR3 totals 15 residues. Trimming took 6 bases from V and 7 from J; bases not matched to a gene: 13. Germline V gives CDR1 KGHSH, CDR2 LQKENI. CDR3 in DNA: TGTGCCAGCTCTCTTGGGACAGGCATAGGACGTGGCTACACCTTC. This codes for CASSLGTGIGRGYTF.